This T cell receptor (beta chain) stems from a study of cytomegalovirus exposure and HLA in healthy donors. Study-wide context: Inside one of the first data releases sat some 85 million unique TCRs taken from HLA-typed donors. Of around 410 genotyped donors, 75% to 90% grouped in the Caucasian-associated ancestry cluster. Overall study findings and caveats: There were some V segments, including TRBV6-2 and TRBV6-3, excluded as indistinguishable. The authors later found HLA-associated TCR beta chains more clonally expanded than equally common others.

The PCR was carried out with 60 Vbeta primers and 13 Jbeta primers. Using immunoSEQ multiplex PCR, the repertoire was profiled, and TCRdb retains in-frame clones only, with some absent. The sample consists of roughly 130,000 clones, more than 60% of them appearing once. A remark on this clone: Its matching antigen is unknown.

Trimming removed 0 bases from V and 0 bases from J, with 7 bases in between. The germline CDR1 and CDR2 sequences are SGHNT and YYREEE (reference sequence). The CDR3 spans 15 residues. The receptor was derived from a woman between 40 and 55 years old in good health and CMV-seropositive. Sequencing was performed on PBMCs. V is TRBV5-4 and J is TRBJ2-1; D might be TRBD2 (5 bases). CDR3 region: CASSLGTSSYNEQFF. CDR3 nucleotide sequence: TGTGCCAGCAGCTTGGGAACTAGCTCCTACAATGAGCAGTTCTTC.